This TCR beta chain was sequenced for a study of blood T cell repertoires in COVID-19. The CDR3 has 13 residues. The germline gives CDR1 LGHNA, CDR2 YSLEER. Trimming cost V 3 bases and J 4 bases, with 8 bases left between them. Original data processing: Researchers report that nucleated cell counts were estimated from reference gene primer amplification. Using immunoSEQ multiplex PCR, the repertoire was profiled, and TCRdb retains in-frame clones only, with some absent. V, J and clone size are taken as reported in that table, and D and trimming were inferred from the DNA itself. The repertoire holds about 140,000 clones, with 65% to 85% as singletons.

The chain combines TRBV4-3 with TRBJ2-3, with TRBD2 as a possible D gene (7 bases). The sequenced sample was peripheral blood. The sequence was collected from a woman in her fifties or sixties with acute or convalescent COVID-19. CDR3 nucleotide sequence: TGCGCCAGCAGCCAGGGGGGGCCAGATACGCAGTATTTT. Its translation: CASSQGGPDTQYF.